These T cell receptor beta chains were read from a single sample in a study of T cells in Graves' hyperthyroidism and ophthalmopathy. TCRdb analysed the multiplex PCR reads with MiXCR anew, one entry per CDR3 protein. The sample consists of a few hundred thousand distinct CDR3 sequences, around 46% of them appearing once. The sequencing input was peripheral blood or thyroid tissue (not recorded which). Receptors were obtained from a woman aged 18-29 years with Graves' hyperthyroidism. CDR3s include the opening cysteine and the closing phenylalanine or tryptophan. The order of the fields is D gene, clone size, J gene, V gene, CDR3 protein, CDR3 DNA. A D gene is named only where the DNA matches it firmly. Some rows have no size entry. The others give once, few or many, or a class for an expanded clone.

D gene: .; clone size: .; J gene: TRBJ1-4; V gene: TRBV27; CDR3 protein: CASSDPQRGRGKLFF; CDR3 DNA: TGTGCCAGCAGTGACCCCCAAAGGGGCCGAGGTAAACTGTTTTTT
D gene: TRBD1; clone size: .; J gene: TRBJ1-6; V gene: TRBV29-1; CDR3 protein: CSVTGTGGKSPLHF; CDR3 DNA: TGCAGCGTGACCGGGACAGGGGGCAAATCACCCCTCCACTTT
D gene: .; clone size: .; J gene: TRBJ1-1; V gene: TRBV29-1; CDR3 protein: CSVHRRDTEAFF; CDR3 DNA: TGCAGCGTCCACCGACGGGACACTGAAGCTTTCTTT
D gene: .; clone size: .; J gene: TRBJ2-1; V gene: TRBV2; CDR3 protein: CASREEDYYNEQFF; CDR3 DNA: TGTGCCAGCAGGGAAGAGGACTACTACAATGAGCAGTTCTTC
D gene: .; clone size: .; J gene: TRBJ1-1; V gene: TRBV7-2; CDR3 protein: CASSLTEVGTEAFF; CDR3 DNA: TGTGCCAGCAGCTTAACTGAGGTAGGGACTGAAGCTTTCTTT
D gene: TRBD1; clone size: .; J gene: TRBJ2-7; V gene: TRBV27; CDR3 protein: CASSLDPGQGAYEQYF; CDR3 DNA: TGTGCCAGCAGTTTAGACCCGGGACAGGGGGCTTACGAGCAGTACTTC
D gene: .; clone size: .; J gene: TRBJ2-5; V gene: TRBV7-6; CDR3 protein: CASSATYDF; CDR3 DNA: TGTGCCAGCAGCGCGACATATGACTTC
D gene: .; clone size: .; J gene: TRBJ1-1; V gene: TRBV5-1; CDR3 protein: CASSLVLAGGPEQFF; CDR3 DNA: TGCGCCAGCAGCTTGGTGCTAGCGGGAGGGCCGGAGCAGTTCTTT
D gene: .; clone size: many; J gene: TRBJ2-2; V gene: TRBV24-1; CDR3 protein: CATSDPGTGELFF; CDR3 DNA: TGTGCCACCAGTGATCCCGGGACCGGGGAGCTGTTTTTT
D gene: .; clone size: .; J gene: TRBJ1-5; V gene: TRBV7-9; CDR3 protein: CASSLGGGEQPQHF; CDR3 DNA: TGTGCCAGCAGCTTAGGTGGGGGCGAACAGCCCCAGCATTTT
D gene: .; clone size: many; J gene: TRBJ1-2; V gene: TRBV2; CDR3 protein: CASIDRLTNYGYTF; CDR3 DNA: TGTGCCAGCATCGACAGGTTAACTAACTATGGCTACACCTTC
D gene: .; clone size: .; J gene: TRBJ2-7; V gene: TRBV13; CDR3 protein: CASSLGTGPHEQYF; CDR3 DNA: TGTGCCAGCAGCCTAGGCACAGGGCCCCACGAGCAGTACTTC
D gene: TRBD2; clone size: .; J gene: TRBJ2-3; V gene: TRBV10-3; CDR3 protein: CAIMSSGGSPDTQYF; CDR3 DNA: TGTGCCATCATGTCCTCGGGGGGGAGCCCAGATACGCAGTATTTT
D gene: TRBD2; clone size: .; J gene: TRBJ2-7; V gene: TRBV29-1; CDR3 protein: CSVDPSGSSYNEQYF; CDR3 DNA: TGCAGCGTCGACCCTAGCGGGAGTAGCTACAATGAGCAGTACTTC
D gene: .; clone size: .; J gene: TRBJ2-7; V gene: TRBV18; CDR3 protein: CASSPTNSPDSYERYF; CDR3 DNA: TGTGCCAGCTCACCTACTAATTCGCCGGACTCCTACGAGCGGTACTTC
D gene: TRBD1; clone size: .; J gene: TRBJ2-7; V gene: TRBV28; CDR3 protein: CASSTGTAESSEQYF; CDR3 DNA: TGTGCCAGCAGCACTGGGACAGCCGAGAGTAGCGAGCAGTACTTC
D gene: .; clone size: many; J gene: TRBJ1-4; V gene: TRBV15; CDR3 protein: CATSRASGGGGTNEKLFF; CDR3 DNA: TGTGCCACCAGCAGAGCTTCCGGAGGGGGGGGAACTAATGAAAAACTGTTTTTT
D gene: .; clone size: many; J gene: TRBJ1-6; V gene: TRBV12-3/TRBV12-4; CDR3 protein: CASSLKGNSPLHF; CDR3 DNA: TGTGCCAGCAGTTTAAAGGGGAATTCACCCCTCCACTTT
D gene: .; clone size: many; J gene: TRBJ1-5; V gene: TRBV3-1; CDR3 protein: CASSQGGSNQPQHF; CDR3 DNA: TGTGCCAGCAGCCAAGGGGGCAGCAATCAGCCCCAGCATTTT
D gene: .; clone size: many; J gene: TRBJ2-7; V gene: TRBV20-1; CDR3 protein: CSGGRPGYEQYF; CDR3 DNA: TGCAGTGGGGGTAGGCCCGGGTACGAGCAGTACTTC
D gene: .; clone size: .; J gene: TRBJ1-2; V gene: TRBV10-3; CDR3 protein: CAISEGSAELYGYTF; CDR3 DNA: TGTGCCATCAGTGAAGGTAGTGCAGAACTCTATGGCTACACCTTC
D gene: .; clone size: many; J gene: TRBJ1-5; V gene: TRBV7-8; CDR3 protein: CASSLERRVFSNQPQHF; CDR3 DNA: TGTGCCAGCAGCTTAGAGAGAAGGGTTTTTAGCAATCAGCCCCAGCATTTT
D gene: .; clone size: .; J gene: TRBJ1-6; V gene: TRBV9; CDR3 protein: CASSQDGRSPPLHF; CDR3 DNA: TGTGCCAGCAGCCAAGATGGCCGGAGTCCACCCCTCCACTTT
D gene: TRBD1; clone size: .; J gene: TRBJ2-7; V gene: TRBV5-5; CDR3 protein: CASSSTDRGAYEQYF; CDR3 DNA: TGTGCCAGCAGCTCCACGGACAGGGGGGCGTACGAGCAGTACTTC
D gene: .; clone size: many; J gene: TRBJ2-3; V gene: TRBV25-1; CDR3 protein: CASSPQPTAGLMDTQYF; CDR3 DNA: TGTGCCAGCAGCCCTCAACCCACAGCGGGCCTTATGGATACGCAGTATTTT
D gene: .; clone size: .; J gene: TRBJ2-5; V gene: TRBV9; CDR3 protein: CASSPQGPTQYF; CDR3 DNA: TGTGCCAGCAGCCCACAGGGACCGACCCAGTACTTC
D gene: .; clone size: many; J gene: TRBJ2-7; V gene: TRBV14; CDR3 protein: CASSQDRRAPGGRNYEQYF; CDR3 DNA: TGTGCCAGCAGCCAAGACAGGAGAGCGCCGGGCGGGCGAAACTACGAGCAGTACTTC
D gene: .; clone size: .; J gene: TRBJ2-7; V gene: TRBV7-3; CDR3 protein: CASSFLGAGMKNEQYF; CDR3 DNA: TGTGCCAGCAGCTTCCTCGGGGCAGGGATGAAGAACGAGCAGTACTTC
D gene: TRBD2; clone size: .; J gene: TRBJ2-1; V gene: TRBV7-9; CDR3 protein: CASSFRTSGRISEQFF; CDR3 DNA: TGTGCCAGCAGCTTCAGGACTAGCGGGAGAATTAGTGAGCAGTTCTTC
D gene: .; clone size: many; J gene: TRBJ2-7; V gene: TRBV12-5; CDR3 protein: CASDSDFTYEQYF; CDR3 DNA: TGTGCTAGTGACTCGGACTTTACCTACGAGCAGTACTTC
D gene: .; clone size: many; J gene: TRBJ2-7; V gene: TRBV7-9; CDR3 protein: CASSSKREGYEQYF; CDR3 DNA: TGTGCCAGCAGCTCCAAGCGCGAGGGCTACGAGCAGTACTTC
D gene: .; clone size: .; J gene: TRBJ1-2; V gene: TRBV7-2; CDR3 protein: CASSQDSEVYGYTF; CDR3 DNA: TGTGCCAGCAGCCAGGACAGCGAAGTCTATGGCTACACCTTC
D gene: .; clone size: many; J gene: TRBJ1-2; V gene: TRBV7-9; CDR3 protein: CASSPVFRNYGYTF; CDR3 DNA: TGTGCCAGCAGCCCAGTCTTTAGGAACTATGGCTACACCTTC
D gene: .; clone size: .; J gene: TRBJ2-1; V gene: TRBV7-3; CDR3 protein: CASSLTGASSYNEQFF; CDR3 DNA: TGTGCCAGCAGCTTAACGGGGGCCAGTTCCTACAATGAGCAGTTCTTC
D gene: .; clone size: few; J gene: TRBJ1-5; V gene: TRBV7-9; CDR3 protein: CASSWVAAYEHF; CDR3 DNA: TGTGCCAGCAGCTGGGTAGCCGCCTACGAGCATTTT
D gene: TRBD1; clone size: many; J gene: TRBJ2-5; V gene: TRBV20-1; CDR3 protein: CSARTGATETQYF; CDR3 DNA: TGCAGTGCTAGGACAGGGGCAACGGAGACCCAGTACTTC
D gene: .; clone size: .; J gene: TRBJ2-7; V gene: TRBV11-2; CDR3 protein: CASSVGIGEQYF; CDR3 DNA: TGTGCCAGCAGCGTAGGGATTGGTGAGCAGTACTTC
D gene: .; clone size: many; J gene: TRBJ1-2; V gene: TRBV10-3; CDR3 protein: CAISETTVHYGYTF; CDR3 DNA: TGTGCCATCAGTGAGACAACCGTCCACTATGGCTACACCTTC
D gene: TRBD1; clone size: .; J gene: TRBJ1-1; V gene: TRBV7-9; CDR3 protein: CASSQGQAF; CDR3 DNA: TGTGCCAGCAGCCAAGGACAGGCCTTT
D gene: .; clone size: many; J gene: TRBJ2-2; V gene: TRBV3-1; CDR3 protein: CASSRRSGGELFF; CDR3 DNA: TGTGCCAGCAGCCGTCGCTCCGGCGGGGAGCTGTTTTTT
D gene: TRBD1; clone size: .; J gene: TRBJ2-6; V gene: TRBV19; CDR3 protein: CASKRRTGVNVLTF; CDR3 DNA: TGTGCCAGTAAGCGCCGGACAGGGGTCAACGTCCTGACTTTC
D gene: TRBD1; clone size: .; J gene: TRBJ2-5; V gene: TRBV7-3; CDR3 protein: CASSLRGGPPETQYF; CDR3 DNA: TGTGCCAGCAGCTTAAGAGGGGGCCCTCCGGAGACCCAGTACTTC
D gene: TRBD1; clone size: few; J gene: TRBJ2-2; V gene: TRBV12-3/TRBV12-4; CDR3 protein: CASSLGPPGQGYTGELFF; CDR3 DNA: TGTGCCAGCAGTTTAGGTCCCCCGGGACAGGGGTACACCGGGGAGCTGTTTTTT
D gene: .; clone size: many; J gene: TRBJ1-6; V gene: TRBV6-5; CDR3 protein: CASGGGPSPLHF; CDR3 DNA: TGTGCTAGCGGGGGGGGCCCCTCACCCCTCCACTTT
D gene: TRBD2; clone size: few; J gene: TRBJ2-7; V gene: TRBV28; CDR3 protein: CASSFTGTSLIYEQYF; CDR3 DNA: TGTGCCAGCAGTTTCACCGGGACTAGCTTAATCTACGAGCAGTACTTC
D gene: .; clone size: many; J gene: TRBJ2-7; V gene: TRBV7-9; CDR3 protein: CASSLEGGYEQYF; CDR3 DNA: TGTGCCAGCAGCTTAGAGGGAGGCTACGAGCAGTACTTC
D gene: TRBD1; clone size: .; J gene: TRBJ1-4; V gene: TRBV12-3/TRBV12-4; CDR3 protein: CASSFRTGVSEKLFF; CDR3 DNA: TGTGCCAGCAGTTTTCGGACAGGGGTCAGCGAAAAACTGTTTTTT
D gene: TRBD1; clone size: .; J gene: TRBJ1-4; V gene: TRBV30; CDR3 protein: CAWEPGQGHEKLFF; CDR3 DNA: TGTGCCTGGGAACCGGGACAGGGACATGAAAAACTGTTTTTT
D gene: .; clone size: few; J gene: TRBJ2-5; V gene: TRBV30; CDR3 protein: CAWMAGGGTKTQYF; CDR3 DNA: TGTGCCTGGATGGCAGGAGGGGGAACGAAGACCCAGTACTTC
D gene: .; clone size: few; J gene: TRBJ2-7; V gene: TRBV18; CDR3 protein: CASSPPVSYEQYF; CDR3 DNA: TGTGCCAGCTCACCACCGGTCTCGTACGAGCAGTACTTC
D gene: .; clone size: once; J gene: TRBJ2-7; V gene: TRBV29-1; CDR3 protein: CSVLARDSPGSYEQYF; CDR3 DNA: TGCAGCGTCCTGGCTAGAGATAGTCCAGGTTCCTACGAGCAGTACTTC
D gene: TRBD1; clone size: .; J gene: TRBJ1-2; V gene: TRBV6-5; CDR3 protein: CASRVGTGRAYGYTF; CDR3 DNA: TGTGCCAGCAGGGTAGGGACAGGGAGAGCCTATGGCTACACCTTC
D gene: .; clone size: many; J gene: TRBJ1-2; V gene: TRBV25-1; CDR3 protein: CASNQGIGYTF; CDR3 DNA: TGTGCCAGCAATCAGGGAATCGGCTACACCTTC
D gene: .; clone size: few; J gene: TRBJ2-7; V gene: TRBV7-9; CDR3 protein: CASSFLDNEQYF; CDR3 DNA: TGTGCCAGCAGCTTCTTGGACAATGAGCAGTACTTC
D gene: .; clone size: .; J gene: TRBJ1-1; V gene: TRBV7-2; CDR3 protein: CASSVESYRENTEAFF; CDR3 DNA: TGTGCCAGCAGCGTTGAGTCTTACAGGGAGAACACTGAAGCTTTCTTT
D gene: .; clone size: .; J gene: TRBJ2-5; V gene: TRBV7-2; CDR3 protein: CASSLGGEQPQYF; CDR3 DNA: TGTGCCAGCAGCTTAGGGGGTGAACAGCCCCAGTACTTC
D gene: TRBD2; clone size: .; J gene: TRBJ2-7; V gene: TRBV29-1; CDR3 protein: CSVVRTSGGYRELYF; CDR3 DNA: TGCAGCGTCGTGAGGACTAGCGGGGGCTACAGGGAGCTGTACTTC
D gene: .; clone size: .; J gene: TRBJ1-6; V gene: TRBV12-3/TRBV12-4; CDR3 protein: CASSLGLAGRLHF; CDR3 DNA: TGTGCCAGCAGTTTAGGTCTAGCGGGGCGCCTCCACTTT
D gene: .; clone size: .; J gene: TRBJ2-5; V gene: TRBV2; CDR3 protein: CASSQTTGPQETQHF; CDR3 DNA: TGTGCCAGCAGTCAGACAACCGGGCCCCAAGAGACCCAGCACTTC
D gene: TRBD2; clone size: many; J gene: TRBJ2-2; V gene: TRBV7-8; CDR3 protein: CASSLWTSGSGTGELFF; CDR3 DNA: TGTGCCAGCAGCTTGTGGACTAGCGGGAGTGGCACCGGGGAGCTGTTTTTT